This T cell receptor (beta chain) was obtained from a study of CD8 T cells in ankylosing spondylitis. TCRdb processed the 5' RACE reads anew with MiXCR; each CDR3 protein has one entry. The table includes about 220,000 distinct CDR3 sequences, 10% detected once. Trimming removed 3 bases from V and 2 bases from J, with 20 bases in between. The CDR3 covers 17 residues. The receptor comes from a male donor with ankylosing spondylitis or in good health (not recorded which). The sequencing sample was made of blood, either unsorted or a sorted T cell fraction (not recorded which). This sequence joins TRBV12-3 or TRBV12-4 and TRBJ2-7; weak D call: TRBD1 (5 bases). The CDR3 loop is CASSFQLRQTVTYEQYF. The CDR3 DNA follows: TGTGCCAGCAGTTTTCAACTCCGTCAGACAGTTACCTACGAGCAGTACTTC.